The present TCR beta chain was sequenced within a study of control samples from healthy donors and cancer patients. The CDR3 has 15 residues. Germline assignment: CDR1 MGHRA and CDR2 YSYEKL. The J segment lost 10 bases and the V segment lost 7 bases, leaving 10 bases of the junction unmatched. TCRdb's table, derived via immunoSEQ multiplex PCR, lists solely in-frame clones and lacks some. The table shows 150,000 to 200,000 clones, with approximately 90% occurring only once. This receptor was taken from a man aged 25 to 45 in good health. The specimen was blood. The chain joins TRBV4-1 to TRBJ2-1; TRBD2 matches at 13 bases. The chain's CDR3 is CASKNTSGGAGEQFF. For the CDR3, the DNA is TGCGCCAGCAAGAATACTAGCGGGGGGGCCGGGGAGCAGTTCTTC.